This TCR beta chain was recovered during a study of T cell responses to AZD1222 COVID-19 vaccine. Study at large: Samples with a second dose at about 4 or about 12 weeks were pooled together. Notes on the study in general: Sampling captured repertoires only after the peak T cell response. Among AZD1222 vaccinees, only 5 to 7 were seropositive at baseline.

Germline trimming cut 1 base from V and 5 bases from J; bases unmatched to any gene: 8. The germline V gene encodes CDR1 SQVTM and CDR2 ANQGSEA. The CDR3 length is 15 residues. The table came from immunoSEQ multiplex PCR; TCRdb's copy has only in-frame clones and leaves some out. The sample includes some 130,000 clones, over 85% of them seen just once. Details on this clone: No antigen is known for it.

Sequencing was performed on peripheral blood, taken on day 0 of AZD1222 vaccination. The chain carries TRBV29-1 and TRBJ2-1; the match to TRBD2 covers 7 bases. The sequence was collected from an adult in good health. This CDR3 reads CSVEVRSGTHNEQFF. The CDR3 DNA sequence: TGCAGCGTTGAAGTACGGAGCGGGACCCACAATGAGCAGTTCTTC.